These T cell receptor beta chains were read from a single sample in a study of cytomegalovirus exposure and HLA in healthy donors. Some clones are missing from TCRdb's copy, which holds only in-frame ones; the method was immunoSEQ multiplex PCR. This sample's table has around 70,000 clones. Sequencing input: PBMCs. The receptors come from a female donor in good health and CMV-seropositive. CDR3s include the opening cysteine and the closing phenylalanine or tryptophan. D genes are given only for firm matches.

cdr3_aa | cdr3_nt | v_call | d_call | j_call
CASSLWGLRALNYEQYF | TGTGCCAGCAGCCTGTGGGGACTCCGAGCCTTGAATTACGAGCAGTACTTC | TRBV5-5 | . | TRBJ2-7
CASSQDRGGTFSEAFF | TGTGCCAGCAGCCAAGATCGGGGGGGGACCTTCTCTGAAGCTTTCTTT | TRBV4-2 | . | TRBJ1-1
CASSPRTVKNEQFF | TGTGCCAGTAGTCCCCGGACAGTGAAAAATGAGCAGTTCTTC | TRBV19 | . | TRBJ2-1
CASSQERRGAYGEFF | TGCGCCAGCAGCCAAGAAAGGAGGGGCGCTTACGGGGAGTTCTTC | TRBV4-3 | . | TRBJ2-1
CASSLGYLGDSGNTIYF | TGTGCCAGCAGCCTGGGGTATCTAGGGGATTCTGGAAACACCATATATTTT | TRBV4-2 | . | TRBJ1-3
CASSQMGGLQGVDTEAFF | TGTGCCAGCAGCCAGATGGGGGGCCTACAGGGGGTAGACACTGAAGCTTTCTTT | TRBV28 | TRBD1 | TRBJ1-1
CASSQNGQGRNEKLFF | TGTGCCAGCAGTCAAAATGGACAGGGACGGAATGAAAAACTGTTTTTT | TRBV27 | TRBD1 | TRBJ1-4
CSVEGGGDWDAEAFF | TGCAGCGTTGAAGGCGGGGGGGATTGGGACGCTGAAGCTTTCTTT | TRBV29-1 | . | TRBJ1-1
CASSPGVQGGTGELFF | TGTGCCAGCTCCCCAGGAGTACAGGGGGGAACCGGGGAGCTGTTTTTT | TRBV18 | TRBD1 | TRBJ2-2
CSVGGLAGGRAGELFF | TGCAGCGTTGGCGGGCTAGCGGGAGGGCGGGCCGGGGAGCTGTTTTTT | TRBV29-1 | TRBD2 | TRBJ2-2
CASSQGASDSYEQYF | TGCGCCAGCAGCCAAGGTGCCAGCGACTCCTACGAGCAGTACTTC | TRBV4-1 | . | TRBJ2-7
CASSRTGGLQETQYF | TGCGCCAGCAGCAGGACAGGGGGATTACAAGAGACCCAGTACTTC | TRBV5-1 | TRBD1 | TRBJ2-5
CASSIRTANTEAFF | TGTGCCAGTAGTATTCGGACAGCGAACACTGAAGCTTTCTTT | TRBV19 | . | TRBJ1-1
CASSPETSGGRQFF | TGTGCCAGCTCACCAGAAACTAGCGGGGGGCGGCAGTTCTTC | TRBV18 | TRBD2 | TRBJ2-1
CASRVGESYGYTF | TGTGCCAGCCGGGTCGGGGAGAGCTATGGCTACACCTTC | TRBV28 | . | TRBJ1-2
CASSQDRDTEAFF | TGTGCCAGTAGCCAAGACAGGGACACTGAAGCTTTCTTT | TRBV19 | TRBD1 | TRBJ1-1
CASSMIEGQGDEKLFF | TGTGCCAGTAGTATGATAGAGGGACAGGGCGATGAAAAACTGTTTTTT | TRBV19 | TRBD1 | TRBJ1-4
CASSPSGTSLEAFF | TGTGCCAGCTCACCTAGTGGGACTTCTCTAGAAGCTTTCTTT | TRBV18 | . | TRBJ1-1
CASSQEGLAGGFAYEQYF | TGTGCCAGCAGCCAAGAGGGACTAGCGGGGGGGTTCGCCTACGAGCAGTACTTC | TRBV4-2 | TRBD2 | TRBJ2-7
CASSQEAGDSYNEQFF | TGCGCCAGCAGCCAAGAAGCCGGGGACAGTTACAATGAGCAGTTCTTC | TRBV4-3 | TRBD1 | TRBJ2-1
CASSSWTSGSYEQYF | TGTGCCAGCAGCTCCTGGACTAGCGGTTCCTACGAGCAGTACTTC | TRBV7-2 | TRBD2 | TRBJ2-7
CATGTSGKDQYF | TGTGCCACGGGGACTAGCGGGAAGGACCAGTACTTC | TRBV10-3 | TRBD2 | TRBJ2-5
CASSELAGGFGEQFF | TGTGCCAGCAGTGAACTAGCGGGAGGGTTCGGTGAGCAGTTCTTC | TRBV6-1 | TRBD2 | TRBJ2-1
CASSYSIEKLFF | TGTGCCAGCAGTTACTCGATAGAGAAACTGTTTTTT | TRBV6-6 | . | TRBJ1-4
CASSSPRTGGSYNEQFF | TGTGCCAGCAGCTCCCCACGGACAGGGGGCTCCTACAATGAGCAGTTCTTC | TRBV9 | TRBD1 | TRBJ2-1
CASTRGGEQFF | TGTGCCAGCACGAGGGGGGGCGAGCAGTTCTTC | TRBV6-5 | . | TRBJ2-1
CASSYGQAGVGNTIYF | TGTGCCAGCAGTTACGGGCAGGCCGGGGTTGGAAACACCATATATTTT | TRBV6-5 | . | TRBJ1-3
CASSLEGAADTQYF | TGTGCCAGCAGCTTGGAGGGGGCGGCAGATACGCAGTATTTT | TRBV5-4 | TRBD1 | TRBJ2-3
CASRFSRYEQYF | TGTGCCAGCAGATTCTCGCGCTACGAGCAGTACTTC | TRBV7-8 | . | TRBJ2-7
CASSSAGQGIRGYTF | TGTGCCAGCAGTTCTGCTGGACAGGGTATTAGAGGCTACACCTTC | TRBV28 | TRBD1 | TRBJ1-2